Presented here are 30 T cell receptor beta chains from one specimen sequenced in a study of early T cells in non-severe SARS-CoV-2 infection. TCRdb recomputed calls from the 5' RACE reads with MiXCR, one row per CDR3 protein. The data hold tens of thousands of distinct CDR3 sequences, with over 4% observed a single time. The sequenced material came from whole blood. These receptors all stem from an adult who was a healthcare worker with PCR-confirmed SARS-CoV-2 infection or an uninfected control (not recorded which).

This clonotype was seen a few times. V gene TRBV12-3 or TRBV12-4 combines with J gene TRBJ2-5; D gene uncertain. V lost 2 bases to trimming and J lost 2 bases, with 9 bases between them. There are 14 residues in the CDR3. CDR3 region: CASSLRWIQETQYF. The CDR3 DNA reads TGTGCCAGCAGTTTACGCTGGATACAAGAGACCCAGTACTTC.

A remark on this clonotype: It may be a read error: a sequence one base away is much more abundant. V and J are TRBV6-2 or TRBV6-3 and TRBJ1-2; no clear D gene. The CDR3 runs to 15 residues. Germline CDR1 and CDR2: MNHEY and SVGEGT. As DNA, the CDR3 is TGTGCCAGCAGTTATCCCTCTTTGGGTAACTATGACTACACCTTC. Translation gives CASSYPSLGNYDYTF.

This clonotype has more than one count but fewer than ten. This chain joins TRBV27 and TRBJ1-3; the D is unclear. CDR3 length equals 16 residues. V was trimmed by 1 base and J by 2 bases, leaving 12 bases between them. In germline, CDR1 is MNHEY, CDR2 SMNVEV (reference sequence). The CDR3 nucleotides read TGTGCCAGCAGTTTATACCCAGGTTTGACTGGAAACACCATATATTTT. Its protein product is CASSLYPGLTGNTIYF.

The sample holds many counts of this clonotype. This chain joins TRBV15 and TRBJ1-6, with D perhaps TRBD1 (5 bases). Germline-derived CDR1 and CDR2 are LNHNV and YYDKDF (reference sequence). The CDR3 runs 15 residues. Deletions cut 5 bases from V and 6 bases from J, with 14 bases between. The CDR3 here is CATSGSGRSNSPLHF. In nucleotides, the CDR3 is TGTGCCACCAGCGGGTCGGGACGGTCTAATTCACCCCTCCACTTT.

This clonotype was recorded many times. The V call is TRBV20-1, the J call TRBJ1-5, with 11 bases aligning to TRBD1. The J segment lost 7 bases and the V segment lost 5 bases, leaving 10 bases of the junction unmatched. Germline assignment: CDR1 DFQATT and CDR2 SNEGSKA (reference sequence). The CDR3 has 15 residues. DNA of the CDR3: TGCAGTGCTCATCCGGGACAGGGGGTCTGGCAGCCCCAGCATTTT. It yields the protein CSAHPGQGVWQPQHF.

This sequence joins TRBV19 and TRBJ2-1; D is unresolved. The CDR3 is made up of 11 amino acids. Trimming shortened V by 6 bases and J by 12 bases, and 12 bases separated the two germline ends. In germline, CDR1 is LNHDA, CDR2 SQIVND (reference sequence). CDR3 in DNA: TGTGCCAGTAGCGGCCAGTATGGGCAGTTCTTC. This encodes CASSGQYGQFF.

This clonotype was seen many times. This chain joins TRBV2 and TRBJ1-1; D perhaps matches TRBD1 (5 bases). CDR1 and CDR2 from the germline V gene are SNHLY and FYNNEI. The CDR3 sequence is 12 residues long. The germline V and J ends were trimmed by 2 bases and 10 bases, with 11 bases remaining between them. The chain's CDR3 is CASSEPGIGAFF. As DNA, the CDR3 is TGTGCCAGCAGTGAACCAGGGATAGGAGCTTTCTTT.

This clonotype was recorded at least ten times. The chain carries TRBV4-3 and TRBJ2-7; D is undetermined. This CDR3 spans 14 amino acids. V was pared by 1 base and J by 3 bases, with 10 bases between. Germline-derived CDR1 and CDR2 are LGHNA and YSLEER. The CDR3 DNA is TGCGCCAGCAGCCAAGCCCTATCAAGCTACGAGCAGTACTTC. It encodes CASSQALSSYEQYF.

This clonotype was detected a few times. The chain links TRBV19 to TRBJ2-1; D remains unclear. Trimming took 5 bases from V and 2 from J, leaving 16 bases between them. This CDR3 is built from 16 residues. The germline V gene has CDR1 LNHDA and CDR2 SQIVND (reference sequence). The chain's CDR3 is CASSALGFYAYNEQFF. DNA for the CDR3: TGTGCCAGTAGTGCCTTAGGTTTTTACGCCTACAATGAGCAGTTCTTC.

This clonotype was seen ten or more times. The rearrangement uses TRBV19 and TRBJ2-1, with D perhaps matching TRBD1 (7 bases). This CDR3 is 11 amino acids long. Germline values: CDR1 LNHDA, CDR2 SQIVND (reference sequence). Trimming cost V 6 bases and J 15 bases, with 15 bases left between them. The CDR3 sequence is CASREGALLFF. CDR3 DNA: TGTGCCAGTAGGGAGGGGGCCTTGTTGTTCTTC. The complete variable domain, with remaining parts taken from reference TRBV19 and TRBJ2-1, reads DGGITQSPKYLFRKEGQNVTLSCEQNLNHDAMYWYRQDPGQGLRLIYYSQIVNDFQKGDIAEGYSVSREKKESFPLTVTSAQKNPTAFYLCASREGALLFFGPGTRLTVL.

The genes are TRBV20-1 and TRBJ2-3, with 7 bases fitting TRBD2. The CDR3 loop spans 16 amino acids. Germline CDR1 DFQATT, CDR2 SNEGSKA (reference sequence). The V and J ends lost 6 bases and 4 bases, in that order; junction bases with no gene match: 16. This CDR3 reads CSAVTVLGGWADTQYF. CDR3 DNA sequence: TGCAGTGCCGTTACGGTTCTCGGGGGGTGGGCAGATACGCAGTATTTT.

This clonotype was recorded at least ten times. This chain links TRBV11-2 with TRBJ2-5, with 7 bases aligning to TRBD1. Germline values: CDR1 SGHAT, CDR2 FQNNGV. Trimming at V came to 6 bases and at J to 2 bases, leaving 12 bases not matched to a gene. This CDR3 spans 16 amino acids. The CDR3 region has the DNA TGTGCCAGCAGTTATCGATATGGGGGACAGCAAGAGACCCAGTACTTC. Translated, it gives CASSYRYGGQQETQYF.

This chain uses TRBV29-1 with TRBJ1-1; D gene ambiguous. The CDR3 spans 11 residues. Trimming took 7 bases from V and 1 from J, leaving 7 bases between them. Germline CDR1 SQVTM, CDR2 ANQGSEA. Here the CDR3 reads CSGRENTEAFF. CDR3 DNA sequence: TGCAGCGGCCGGGAGAACACTGAAGCTTTCTTT.

This clonotype was counted a single time. It may be a read error: a sequence one base away is much more abundant. V is TRBV29-1 and J is TRBJ1-2; TRBD1 matches 9 bases. This CDR3 has 12 residues. In germline, CDR1 is SQVTM, CDR2 ANQGSEA. V shed 8 bases, J shed 13 bases, and the junction held 14 bases outside the gene matches. The CDR3 here is CSIQGQGKSFTF. The CDR3 bases are TGCAGCATCCAGGGACAGGGTAAGAGCTTCACCTTC.

This clonotype was counted many times. V usage is TRBV30 and J usage is TRBJ1-2; D not resolved. This CDR3 contains 13 residues. Germline V gene sequence: CDR1 GTSNPN, CDR2 SVGIG (reference sequence). The V end lost 2 bases, the J end lost 12 bases, and 19 bases lay between the germline ends. The chain's CDR3 is CAWSPIQNSGDTF. The CDR3 nucleotides read TGTGCCTGGAGTCCCATCCAAAATAGCGGTGACACCTTC.

J is TRBJ2-3 and V is TRBV7-2; 15 nucleotides agree with TRBD2. V was pared by 5 bases and J by 5 bases, with 5 bases of the junction left unmatched. Germline CDR1 is SGHTA and CDR2 is FQGNSA. The CDR3 consists of 16 residues. The CDR3 DNA sequence: TGTGCCAGCAGCCTCCCGGGACTAGCGGGGGGAGATACGCAGTATTTT. The encoded protein is CASSLPGLAGGDTQYF.

This clonotype was counted ten times or more. J is TRBJ2-1 and V is TRBV27; 9 bases fit TRBD2. Trimming at V came to 2 bases and at J to 3 bases, leaving 5 bases not matched to a gene. The CDR3 runs 16 residues. CDR1 MNHEY and CDR2 SMNVEV come from the germline V gene (reference sequence). In DNA form, the CDR3 reads TGTGCCAGCAGTTTAGGGGTAGCGGGGGTCTACAATGAGCAGTTCTTC. Protein sequence: CASSLGVAGVYNEQFF.

This clonotype came up many times. The rearrangement links TRBV28 to TRBJ2-1; 10 bases are a match to TRBD1. CDR3 length equals 15 residues. J was trimmed by 9 bases and V by 3 bases; bases with no gene match: 8. CDR1 and CDR2 (germline): MDHEN, SYDVKM. CDR3 DNA sequence: TGTGCCAGCAGTTTGGGACAGGGGTTTATAGGTGAGCAGTTCTTC. This encodes CASSLGQGFIGEQFF.

This clonotype was found many times. The chain recombines TRBV10-2 with TRBJ1-5; 9 bases are shared with TRBD1. The junction had 6 bases not matched to a gene; V was cut back by 6 bases and J by 6 bases. The CDR3 loop spans 14 amino acids. CDR1 WSHSY and CDR2 SAAADI come from the germline V gene. CDR3 nucleotides: TGCGCCAGCAGGGCCGGGACAGGGATTCAGCCCCAGCATTTT. It specifies CASRAGTGIQPQHF.

This rearrangement joins TRBV4-3 to TRBJ1-2; 8 bases are shared with TRBD1. The CDR3 has 15 amino acids. Germline lookup yields CDR1 LGHNA and CDR2 YSLEER. Losses at the gene ends were 2 bases for V and 5 bases for J; bases not matched to a gene: 7. DNA for the CDR3: TGCGCCAGCAGCCAATTGACCGGGACAGGTTATGGCTACACCTTC. This translates into CASSQLTGTGYGYTF.

This clonotype was detected many times. V is TRBV7-6 and J is TRBJ2-5; D is unclear. The V and J ends lost 1 base and 5 bases respectively, with 5 bases between them. Germline-derived CDR1 and CDR2 are SGHVS and FNYEAQ. This CDR3 contains 12 residues. CDR3 sequence: CASSLVAETQYF. The CDR3 DNA reads TGTGCCAGCAGCTTAGTAGCCGAGACCCAGTACTTC.

The rearrangement links TRBV10-3 to TRBJ2-5; maybe TRBD1 (6 bases). The V and J ends lost 10 bases and 0 bases respectively, with 12 bases between them. This CDR3 has 13 residues. CDR1 is ENHRY and CDR2 is SYGVKD in the germline V gene. CDR3 sequence reads: CATLQGYQETQYF. The CDR3 DNA is TGTGCCACCCTACAGGGCTACCAAGAGACCCAGTACTTC.

This clonotype was seen repeatedly, ten times or more. This rearrangement joins TRBV12-3 or TRBV12-4 to TRBJ1-1, with 9 bases aligning to TRBD1. This CDR3 has 14 residues. The V gene end was trimmed by 0 bases and the J gene end by 10 bases; junction bases not matched to a gene: 6. The CDR3 protein is CASSLAGQGLAAFF. The CDR3 DNA follows: TGTGCCAGCAGTTTAGCGGGACAGGGATTGGCAGCTTTCTTT.

There are many counts of this clonotype. The CDR3 protein is CASTPQGNTEAFF. In nucleotides, the CDR3 is TGTGCCAGCACCCCACAGGGAAACACTGAAGCTTTCTTT. The V call is TRBV12-3 or TRBV12-4, the J call TRBJ1-1, with D perhaps matching TRBD1 (6 bases). V was clipped by 7 bases and J by 2 bases, with 11 bases between them. This CDR3 is built from 13 residues.

The chain carries TRBV20-1 and TRBJ1-5, with D possibly being TRBD1 (6 bases). Germline lookup yields CDR1 DFQATT and CDR2 SNEGSKA (reference sequence). CDR3 length: 15 amino acids. The ends were cut back, 5 bases at V and 5 bases at J, with 19 bases in the middle. The CDR3 region is CSARTKDSLDQPQHF. CDR3 DNA sequence: TGCAGTGCTCGCACTAAGGACAGCCTTGATCAGCCCCAGCATTTT.

This clonotype is termed medium-sized. CDR3 sequence (DNA): TGTGCCAGCACCCTAGAGGGGGGGCGCGGTGAGCAGTTCTTC. This sequence encodes CASTLEGGRGEQFF. V and J are TRBV11-2 and TRBJ2-1, with D tentatively TRBD2 (7 bases). The CDR3 length is 14 residues. V gave up 7 bases and J gave up 9 bases, with 19 bases separating them. Germline CDR1 SGHAT, CDR2 FQNNGV.

By share, this clonotype counts as medium-sized (0.01 to 0.1%). V gene TRBV5-6 combines with J gene TRBJ2-5; D unresolved. The CDR3 has 14 amino acids. Germline V lookup: CDR1 SGHDT, CDR2 YYEEEE. The germline V and J ends were trimmed by 0 bases and 2 bases, with 8 bases remaining between them. This CDR3 is CASSLGRMQETQYF. Written as DNA, the CDR3 is TGTGCCAGCAGCTTGGGCAGGATGCAAGAGACCCAGTACTTC.

This clonotype was seen more than once but under ten times. This rearrangement joins TRBV5-8 to TRBJ1-2, with TRBD1 as a possible D gene (6 bases). V was clipped by 0 bases and J by 6 bases, with 15 bases between them. From germline, CDR1 is SGHTS and CDR2 YDEGEE. The CDR3 length is 15 residues. The CDR3 coding sequence is TGTGCCAGCAGCTTGGAGCCCCCGACAGGCAATGGCTACACCTTC. As protein: CASSLEPPTGNGYTF.

This clonotype is medium-sized. V gene TRBV27 combines with J gene TRBJ2-3; unclear D gene. The CDR3 loop spans 15 amino acids. Germline values: CDR1 MNHEY, CDR2 SMNVEV (reference sequence). Trimming removed 2 bases at V and 7 bases at J, with 16 bases between. The chain's CDR3 is CASSLDETLSNTQYF. CDR3 nucleotides: TGTGCCAGCAGTTTAGATGAGACGCTTTCCAATACGCAGTATTTT.

In its sample, this clonotype was seen many times. The chain recombines TRBV12-3 or TRBV12-4 with TRBJ2-3, with 9 bases lining up with TRBD1. CDR3 length: 16 residues. The ends lost 2 bases at V and 4 bases at J; junction bases unmatched: 7. CDR3 region: CASSLMVTGGADTQYF. DNA of the CDR3: TGTGCCAGCAGTTTAATGGTAACAGGGGGCGCAGATACGCAGTATTTT.